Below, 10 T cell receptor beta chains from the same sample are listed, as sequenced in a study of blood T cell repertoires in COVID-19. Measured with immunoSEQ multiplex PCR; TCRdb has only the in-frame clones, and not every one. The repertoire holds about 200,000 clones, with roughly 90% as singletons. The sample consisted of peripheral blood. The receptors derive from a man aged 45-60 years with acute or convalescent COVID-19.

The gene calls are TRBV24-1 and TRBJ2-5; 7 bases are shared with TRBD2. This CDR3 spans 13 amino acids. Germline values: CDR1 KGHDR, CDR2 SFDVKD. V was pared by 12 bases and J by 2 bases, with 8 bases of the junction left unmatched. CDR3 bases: TGTGCCTCCCAACGGGGGGATCAAGAGACCCAGTACTTC. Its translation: CASQRGDQETQYF.

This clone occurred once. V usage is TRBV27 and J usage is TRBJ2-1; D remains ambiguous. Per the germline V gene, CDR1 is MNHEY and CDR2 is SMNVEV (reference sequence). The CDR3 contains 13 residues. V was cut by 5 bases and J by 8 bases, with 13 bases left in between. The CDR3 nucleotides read TGTGCCAGCAGTCCCCGATTAGCCCATGAGCAGTTCTTC. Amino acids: CASSPRLAHEQFF.

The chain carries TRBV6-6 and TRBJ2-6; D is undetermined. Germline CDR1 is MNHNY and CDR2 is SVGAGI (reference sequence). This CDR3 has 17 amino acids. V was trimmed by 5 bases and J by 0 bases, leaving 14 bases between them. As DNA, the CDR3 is TGTGCCAGCAGTCCAATAAATCAGCGCTCTGGGGCCAACGTCCTGACTTTC. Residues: CASSPINQRSGANVLTF.

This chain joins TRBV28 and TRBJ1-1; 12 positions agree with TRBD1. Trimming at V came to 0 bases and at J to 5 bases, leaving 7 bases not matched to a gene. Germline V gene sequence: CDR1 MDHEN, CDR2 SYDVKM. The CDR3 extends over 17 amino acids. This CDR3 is CASSLWLWDRGHTEAFF. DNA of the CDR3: TGTGCCAGCAGTTTATGGTTGTGGGACAGGGGGCATACTGAAGCTTTCTTT.

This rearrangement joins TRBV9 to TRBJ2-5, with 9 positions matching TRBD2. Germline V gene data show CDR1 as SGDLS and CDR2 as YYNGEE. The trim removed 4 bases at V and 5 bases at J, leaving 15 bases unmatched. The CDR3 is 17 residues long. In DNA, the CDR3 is TGTGCCAGCAGCCCCCTCTTGGCGGGGGGGGTCGGGGAGACCCAGTACTTC. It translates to CASSPLLAGGVGETQYF.

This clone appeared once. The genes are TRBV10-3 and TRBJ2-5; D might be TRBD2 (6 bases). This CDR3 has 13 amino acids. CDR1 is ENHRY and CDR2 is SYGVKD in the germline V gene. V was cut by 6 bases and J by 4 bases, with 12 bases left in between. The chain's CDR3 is CAISRESGETQYF. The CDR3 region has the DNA TGTGCCATCAGCCGGGAGAGCGGAGAGACCCAGTACTTC.

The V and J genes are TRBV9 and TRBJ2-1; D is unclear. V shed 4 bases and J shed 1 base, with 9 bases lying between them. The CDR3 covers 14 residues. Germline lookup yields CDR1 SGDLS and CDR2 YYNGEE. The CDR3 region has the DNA TGTGCCAGCAGCCCCCGGTTATCCTACAATGAGCAGTTCTTC. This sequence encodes CASSPRLSYNEQFF.

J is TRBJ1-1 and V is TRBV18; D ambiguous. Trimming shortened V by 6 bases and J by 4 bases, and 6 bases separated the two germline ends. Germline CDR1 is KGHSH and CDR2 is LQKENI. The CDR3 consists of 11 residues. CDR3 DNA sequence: TGTGCCAGCTCCGGTTTCACTGAAGCTTTCTTT. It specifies CASSGFTEAFF.

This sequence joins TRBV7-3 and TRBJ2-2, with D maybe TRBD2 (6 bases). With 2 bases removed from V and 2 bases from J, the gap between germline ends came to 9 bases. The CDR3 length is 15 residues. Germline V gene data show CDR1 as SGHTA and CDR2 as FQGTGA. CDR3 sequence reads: CASSLLTSNTGELFF. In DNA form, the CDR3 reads TGTGCCAGCAGCTTATTAACTAGCAACACCGGGGAGCTGTTTTTT.

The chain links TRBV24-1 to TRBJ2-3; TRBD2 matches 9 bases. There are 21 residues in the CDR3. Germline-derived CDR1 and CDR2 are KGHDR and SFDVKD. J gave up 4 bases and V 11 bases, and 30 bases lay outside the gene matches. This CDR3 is CANYSLANLAGKLLGPDTQYF. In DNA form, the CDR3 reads TGTGCCAACTATTCTCTGGCCAACCTAGCGGGAAAACTATTGGGCCCAGATACGCAGTATTTT.